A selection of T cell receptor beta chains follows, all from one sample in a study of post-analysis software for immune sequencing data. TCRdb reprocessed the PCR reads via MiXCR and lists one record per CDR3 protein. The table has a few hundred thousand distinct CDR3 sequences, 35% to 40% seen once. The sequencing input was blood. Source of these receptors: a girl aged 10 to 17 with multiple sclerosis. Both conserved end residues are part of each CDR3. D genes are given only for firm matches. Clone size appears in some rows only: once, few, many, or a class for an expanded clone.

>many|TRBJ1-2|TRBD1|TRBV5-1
CASSSPTGGTYGYTF
TGCGCCAGCAGCTCCCCCACAGGGGGGACCTATGGCTACACCTTC
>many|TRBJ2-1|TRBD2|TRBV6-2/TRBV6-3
CASRAGGNNEQFF
TGTGCCAGCAGGGCCGGGGGGAACAATGAGCAGTTCTTC
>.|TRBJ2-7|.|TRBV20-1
CSARDRNTYEQYF
TGCAGTGCTAGGGACAGAAATACCTACGAGCAGTACTTC
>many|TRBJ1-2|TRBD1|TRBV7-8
CASSFGQGNYGYTF
TGTGCCAGCAGCTTCGGACAGGGGAACTATGGCTACACCTTC
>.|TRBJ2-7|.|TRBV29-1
CSVEGLDGDEQYF
TGCAGCGTTGAGGGGCTCGACGGGGATGAGCAGTACTTC
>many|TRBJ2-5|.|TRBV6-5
CASSYSTLARGTQYF
TGTGCCAGCAGTTACTCGACACTAGCTCGTGGGACCCAGTACTTC
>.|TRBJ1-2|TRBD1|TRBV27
CASSFFFRTGGSLNYGYTF
TGTGCCAGCAGTTTCTTTTTCAGGACAGGGGGATCTCTAAACTATGGCTACACCTTC
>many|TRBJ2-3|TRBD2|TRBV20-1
CSARAGLAVPDTQYF
TGCAGTGCTAGAGCCGGACTAGCGGTACCAGATACGCAGTATTTT
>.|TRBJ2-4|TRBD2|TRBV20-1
CSATPGTRGDIQYF
TGCAGTGCTACCCCCGGGACTAGAGGGGACATTCAGTACTTC
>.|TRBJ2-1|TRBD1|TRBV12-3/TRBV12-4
CASSLFGPGQGYNEQFF
TGTGCCAGCAGTTTATTTGGCCCGGGACAGGGTTATAATGAGCAGTTCTTC
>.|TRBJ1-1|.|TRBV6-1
CASRQSDRKPGRELGYEAFF
TGTGCCAGCAGACAATCCGACAGGAAACCGGGACGAGAGCTGGGCTATGAAGCTTTCTTT
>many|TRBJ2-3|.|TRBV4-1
CASSQPRDLGTDTQYF
TGCGCCAGCAGCCAACCGCGCGACCTAGGGACAGATACGCAGTATTTT
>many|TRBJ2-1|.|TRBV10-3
CAIRAQGVMRDQYNEQFF
TGTGCCATCAGGGCCCAGGGGGTAATGCGGGATCAGTACAATGAGCAGTTCTTC
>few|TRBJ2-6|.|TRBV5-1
CASSGRPSSGANVLTF
TGCGCCAGCAGCGGACGGCCGAGCTCTGGGGCCAACGTCCTGACTTTC
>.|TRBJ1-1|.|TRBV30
CAWSPGAIGEAFF
TGTGCCTGGAGTCCGGGAGCGATCGGCGAAGCTTTCTTT
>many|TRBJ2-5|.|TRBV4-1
CASSQLGLPRETQYF
TGCGCCAGCAGCCAACTTGGACTACCCCGAGAGACCCAGTACTTC
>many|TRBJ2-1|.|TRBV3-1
CASSQGQSYNEQFF
TGTGCCAGCAGCCAAGGACAGTCATACAATGAGCAGTTCTTC
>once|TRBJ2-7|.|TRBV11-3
CASSAAGQFYEQYF
TGTGCCAGCAGCGCCGCGGGGCAATTCTACGAGCAGTACTTC
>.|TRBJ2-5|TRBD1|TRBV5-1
CAGSPPTGTGVEMEQYF
TGCGCCGGCAGCCCCCCTACGGGGACAGGGGTAGAAATGGAGCAGTACTTC
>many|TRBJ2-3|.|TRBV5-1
CASSLGSGPADTQYF
TGCGCCAGCAGCTTGGGGAGCGGGCCGGCGGATACGCAGTATTTT
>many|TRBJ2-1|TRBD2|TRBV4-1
CASSQDSLAGGPSYNEQFF
TGCGCCAGCAGCCAAGATTCGCTAGCGGGAGGACCCTCCTACAATGAGCAGTTCTTC
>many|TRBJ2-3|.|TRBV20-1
CSAAGTDTQYF
TGCAGTGCGGCAGGCACAGATACGCAGTATTTT
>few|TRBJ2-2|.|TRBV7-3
CASSLQVEEELFF
TGTGCCAGCAGCTTACAGGTGGAGGAGGAGCTGTTTTTT
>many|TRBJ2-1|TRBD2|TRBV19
CASSSRLAGGYNEQFF
TGTGCCAGTAGTTCCAGACTAGCGGGAGGGTACAATGAGCAGTTCTTC
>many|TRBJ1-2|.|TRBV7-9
CASSPNRAPNYGYTF
TGTGCCAGCAGCCCGAACAGGGCCCCCAACTATGGCTACACCTTC
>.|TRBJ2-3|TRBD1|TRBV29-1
CSVDGVEGALTDTQYF
TGCAGCGTCGACGGTGTCGAGGGGGCTTTAACAGATACGCAGTATTTT